These T cell receptor beta chains were read from a single sample in a study of control samples from healthy donors and cancer patients. TCRdb's copy holds only in-frame clones and misses some; the assay was immunoSEQ multiplex PCR. The table lists fewer than 200,000 clones, roughly 90% of them singletons, with about 11% in the top ten. The sample was blood. The receptor set was obtained from a man under 40 in good health. CDR3s include the opening cysteine and the closing phenylalanine or tryptophan. The D gene is left open where the match is weak. Rows may omit the clone size; those that give it use once, few, many or a size class.

d_call clone_size j_call v_call cdr3_aa cdr3_nt
TRBD2 . TRBJ2-1 TRBV27 CASSSAGLAYNEQFF TGTGCCAGCAGTTCGGCTGGACTAGCATACAATGAGCAGTTCTTC
. . TRBJ1-5 TRBV28 CATTTEGQRAPQHF TGTGCCACCACGACGGAAGGGCAAAGAGCGCCCCAGCATTTT
TRBD1 . TRBJ1-2 TRBV10-3 CAISPVSIQGVGYTF TGTGCCATCAGCCCCGTGAGCATACAGGGGGTTGGCTACACCTTC
TRBD2 few TRBJ2-7 TRBV28 CASRGLADKQYF TGTGCCAGCAGGGGACTAGCTGACAAGCAGTACTTC
TRBD1 . TRBJ1-3 TRBV15 CATSRGQGRNTIYF TGTGCCACCAGCAGGGGACAGGGTAGGAACACCATATATTTT
. . TRBJ1-4 TRBV18 CASSLSGVLNEKLFF TGTGCCAGCTCACTGTCGGGGGTCCTTAATGAAAAACTGTTTTTT
. once TRBJ2-5 TRBV25-1 CASSEYRGKETQYF TGTGCCAGCAGTGAATATCGGGGGAAAGAGACCCAGTACTTC
. . TRBJ2-1 TRBV7-2 CASSLGRAMFF TGTGCCAGCAGCCTAGGCAGGGCAATGTTCTTC
. few TRBJ1-1 TRBV7-9 CATSGGANTEAFF TGTGCCACCTCGGGGGGTGCGAACACTGAAGCTTTCTTT
. . TRBJ1-2 TRBV11-1 CASGQGERRGYTF TGTGCCAGCGGACAAGGGGAACGACGTGGCTACACCTTC
. once TRBJ1-5 TRBV28 CASRLVRGYQPQHF TGTGCCAGCCGATTAGTAAGGGGCTATCAGCCCCAGCATTTT
TRBD1 . TRBJ1-1 TRBV19 CASSTVGTVFSAFF TGTGCCAGTAGTACCGTCGGGACAGTCTTTTCAGCTTTCTTT
. . TRBJ1-1 TRBV20-1 CSASRGSEAFF TGCAGTGCTAGTCGGGGGTCTGAAGCTTTCTTT
. once TRBJ2-7 TRBV7-3 CASSLGPTVPYEQYF TGTGCCAGCAGCTTAGGGCCAACTGTACCCTACGAGCAGTACTTC
. . TRBJ2-4 TRBV3-1/TRBV3-2 CASSQDSLSGKNIQYF TGTGCCAGCAGCCAAGATTCCTTGTCAGGCAAAAACATTCAGTACTTC
. . TRBJ1-2 TRBV6-4 CASTGQNGYTF TGTGCCAGTACTGGACAGAATGGCTACACCTTC
TRBD1 . TRBJ2-7 TRBV18 CASSPGQAREQYF TGTGCCAGCTCACCGGGACAGGCCCGCGAGCAGTACTTC
. . TRBJ2-3 TRBV5-1 CASSLQTGTDTQYF TGCGCCAGCAGCTTACAGACCGGCACAGATACGCAGTATTTT
TRBD2 . TRBJ2-1 TRBV10-1 CASSENSGSGNEQFF TGCGCCAGCAGTGAGAATAGCGGGAGCGGGAATGAGCAGTTCTTC
. . TRBJ1-3 TRBV15 CATSREAATGGNTIYF TGTGCCACCAGCAGAGAAGCTGCCACAGGTGGAAACACCATATATTTT
TRBD1 few TRBJ1-5 TRBV7-9 CASSQGQLQPQHF TGTGCCAGCAGCCAGGGACAGCTTCAGCCCCAGCATTTT
. . TRBJ1-6 TRBV12-3/TRBV12-4 CASSIMNSPLHF TGTGCCAGCAGTATAATGAATTCACCCCTCCACTTT
. . TRBJ1-6 TRBV27 CASSSMGSPLHF TGTGCCAGCAGTAGCATGGGCTCACCCCTCCACTTT
. . TRBJ2-1 TRBV11-3 CASSPGVFNEQFF TGTGCCAGCAGCCCGGGGGTTTTCAATGAGCAGTTCTTC
. once TRBJ2-5 TRBV10-3 CAISGRGGTETQYF TGTGCCATCAGTGGAAGAGGGGGGACAGAGACCCAGTACTTC
. . TRBJ2-5 TRBV5-4 CASSLGGGGLGETQYF TGTGCCAGCAGCTTGGGAGGGGGAGGGTTGGGTGAGACCCAGTACTTC
. once TRBJ1-1 TRBV19 CASSIGGSNTEAFF TGTGCCAGTAGTATAGGGGGATCAAACACTGAAGCTTTCTTT
TRBD2 . TRBJ2-1 TRBV4-2 CASSQDTAGGYNEQFF TGTGCCAGCAGCCAAGATACAGCGGGAGGGTACAATGAGCAGTTCTTC
TRBD1 . TRBJ2-5 TRBV25-1 CASSDDRGKETQYF TGTGCCAGCAGTGACGACAGGGGAAAGGAGACCCAGTACTTC
. . TRBJ1-1 TRBV7-9 CASSLRIPEAFF TGTGCCAGCAGCTTACGAATCCCTGAAGCTTTCTTT
TRBD2 . TRBJ2-7 TRBV6-6 CASRGEPYEQYF TGTGCCAGCCGGGGGGAGCCCTACGAGCAGTACTTC
TRBD2 few TRBJ2-1 TRBV19 CASSILLAGLHNEQFF TGTGCCAGTAGTATTCTTCTAGCGGGACTCCACAATGAGCAGTTCTTC
TRBD1 . TRBJ1-3 TRBV11-2 CASSWTGSQGNTIYF TGTGCCAGCAGCTGGACAGGGTCACAGGGAAACACCATATATTTT
. . TRBJ2-2 TRBV11-3 CASSLASVTGELFF TGTGCCAGCAGCTTAGCTAGCGTCACCGGGGAGCTGTTTTTT
TRBD1 once TRBJ1-1 TRBV12-3/TRBV12-4 CASQWDRGRAFF TGTGCCAGCCAATGGGACAGGGGTCGGGCTTTCTTT